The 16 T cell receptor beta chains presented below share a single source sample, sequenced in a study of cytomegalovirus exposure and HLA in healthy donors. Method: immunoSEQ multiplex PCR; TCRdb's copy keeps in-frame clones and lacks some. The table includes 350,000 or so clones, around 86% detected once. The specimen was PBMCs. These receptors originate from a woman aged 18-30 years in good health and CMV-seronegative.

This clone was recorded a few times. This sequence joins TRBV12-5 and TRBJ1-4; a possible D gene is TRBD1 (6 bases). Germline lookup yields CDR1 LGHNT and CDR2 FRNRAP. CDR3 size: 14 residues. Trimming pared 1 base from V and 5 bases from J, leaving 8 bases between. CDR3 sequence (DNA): TGTGCTAGTGGTTTGGGGACAGAAAATGAAAAACTGTTTTTT. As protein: CASGLGTENEKLFF. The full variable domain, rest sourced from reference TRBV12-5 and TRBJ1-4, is DARVTQTPRHKVTEMGQEVTMRCQPILGHNTVFWYRQTMMQGLELLAYFRNRAPLDDSGMPKDRFSAEMPDATLATLKIQPSEPRDSAVYFCASGLGTENEKLFFGSGTQLSVL.

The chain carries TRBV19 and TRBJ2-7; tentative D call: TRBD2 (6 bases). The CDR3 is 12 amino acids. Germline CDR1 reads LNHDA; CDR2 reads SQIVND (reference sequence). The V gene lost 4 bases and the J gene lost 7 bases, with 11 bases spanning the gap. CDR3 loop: CASSTGSLEQYF. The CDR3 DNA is TGTGCCAGTAGTACCGGGAGTCTGGAGCAGTACTTC.

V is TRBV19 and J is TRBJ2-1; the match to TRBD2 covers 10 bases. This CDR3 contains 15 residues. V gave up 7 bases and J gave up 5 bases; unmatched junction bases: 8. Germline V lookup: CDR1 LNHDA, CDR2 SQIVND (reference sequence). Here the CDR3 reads CASIAGTSEHNEQFF. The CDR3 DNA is TGTGCCAGTATTGCCGGGACTAGCGAACACAATGAGCAGTTCTTC.

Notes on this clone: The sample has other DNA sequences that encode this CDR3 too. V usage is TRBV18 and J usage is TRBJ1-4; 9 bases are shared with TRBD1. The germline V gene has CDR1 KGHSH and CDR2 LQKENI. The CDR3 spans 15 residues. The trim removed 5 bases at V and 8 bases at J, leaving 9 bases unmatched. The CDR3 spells CASSRPGQGNEKLFF. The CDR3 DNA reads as TGTGCCAGCTCAAGACCGGGACAGGGTAACGAAAAACTGTTTTTT.

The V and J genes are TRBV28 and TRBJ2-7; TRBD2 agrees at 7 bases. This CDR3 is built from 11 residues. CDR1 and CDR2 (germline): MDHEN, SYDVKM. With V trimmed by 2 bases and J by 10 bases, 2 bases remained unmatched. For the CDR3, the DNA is TGTGCCAGCAGTTTACAGGGACTACAGTACTTC. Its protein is CASSLQGLQYF.

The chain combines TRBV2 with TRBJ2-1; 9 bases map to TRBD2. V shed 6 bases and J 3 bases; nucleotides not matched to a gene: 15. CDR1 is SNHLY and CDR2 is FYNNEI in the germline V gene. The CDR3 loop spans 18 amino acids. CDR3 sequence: CASRGGQGGSGSYNEQFF. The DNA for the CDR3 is TGTGCCAGCAGGGGGGGGCAGGGTGGTAGCGGGAGCTACAATGAGCAGTTCTTC.

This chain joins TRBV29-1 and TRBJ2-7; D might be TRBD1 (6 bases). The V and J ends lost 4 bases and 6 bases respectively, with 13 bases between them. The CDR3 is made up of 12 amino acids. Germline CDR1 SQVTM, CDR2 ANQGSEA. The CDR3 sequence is CSVAQGRAEQYF. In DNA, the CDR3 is TGCAGCGTTGCACAGGGACGGGCCGAGCAGTACTTC.

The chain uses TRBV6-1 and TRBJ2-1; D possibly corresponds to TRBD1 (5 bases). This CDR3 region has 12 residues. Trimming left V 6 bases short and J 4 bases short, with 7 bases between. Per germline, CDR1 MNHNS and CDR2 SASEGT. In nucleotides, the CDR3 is TGTGCCAGCAGGGACATTTACAATGAGCAGTTCTTC. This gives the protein CASRDIYNEQFF.

CDR3 loop: CASSFGAGNYGYTF. The DNA for the CDR3 is TGTGCCAGCAGTTTTGGTGCAGGGAACTATGGCTACACCTTC. The gene calls are TRBV28 and TRBJ1-2; the D gene is possibly TRBD1 (5 bases). This CDR3 has 14 amino acids. CDR1 is MDHEN, CDR2 SYDVKM, per germline. The V end was cut by 3 bases, the J end by 2 bases, with 10 bases between.

The CDR3, as DNA: TGTGCCAGCAGTCAGGGAAACACCGGGGAGCTGTTTTTT. Translated, it gives CASSQGNTGELFF. The rearrangement links TRBV6-5 to TRBJ2-2, with D possibly TRBD1 on 5 matching bases. Trimming shortened V by 5 bases and J by 2 bases, and 6 bases separated the two germline ends. The CDR3 covers 13 residues. The V gene's germline CDR1 is MNHEY and CDR2 SVGAGI.

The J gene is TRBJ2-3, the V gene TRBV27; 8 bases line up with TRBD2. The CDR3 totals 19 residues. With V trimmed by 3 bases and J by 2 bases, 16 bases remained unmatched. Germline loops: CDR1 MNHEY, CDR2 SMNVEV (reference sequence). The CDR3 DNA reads TGTGCCAGCAGTTTGCGTTATAGGACTAGCCCCCTCGTCACAGATACGCAGTATTTT. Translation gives CASSLRYRTSPLVTDTQYF.

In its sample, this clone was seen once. The CDR3 loop reads CASSLEGGKGNQPQHF. In DNA form, the CDR3 reads TGTGCCAGCAGCTTGGAAGGAGGGAAAGGTAATCAGCCCCAGCATTTT. The chain joins TRBV5-6 to TRBJ1-5, with D unresolved. With 0 bases removed from V and 4 bases from J, the gap between germline ends came to 14 bases. This CDR3 spans 16 amino acids. CDR1 is SGHDT and CDR2 is YYEEEE in the germline V gene.

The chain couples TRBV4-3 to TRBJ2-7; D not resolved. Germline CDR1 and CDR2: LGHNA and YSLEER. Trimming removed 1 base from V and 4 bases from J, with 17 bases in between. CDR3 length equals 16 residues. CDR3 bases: TGCGCCAGCAGCCAAGGAAGTTCTCCTCTACCTTACGAGCAGTACTTC. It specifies CASSQGSSPLPYEQYF.

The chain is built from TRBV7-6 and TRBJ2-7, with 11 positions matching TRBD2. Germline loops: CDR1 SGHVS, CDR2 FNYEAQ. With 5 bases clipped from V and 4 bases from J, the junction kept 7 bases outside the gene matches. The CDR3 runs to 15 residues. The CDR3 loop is CASSPGLAGWYEQYF. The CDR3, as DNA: TGTGCCAGCAGCCCAGGACTAGCGGGTTGGTACGAGCAGTACTTC.

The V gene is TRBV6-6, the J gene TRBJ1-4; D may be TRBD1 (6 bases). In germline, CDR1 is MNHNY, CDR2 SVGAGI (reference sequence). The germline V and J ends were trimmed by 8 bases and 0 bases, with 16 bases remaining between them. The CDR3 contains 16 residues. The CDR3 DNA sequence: TGTGCCAGCCTAGAGGGGGGAGGGGCAACTAATGAAAAACTGTTTTTT. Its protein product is CASLEGGGATNEKLFF.

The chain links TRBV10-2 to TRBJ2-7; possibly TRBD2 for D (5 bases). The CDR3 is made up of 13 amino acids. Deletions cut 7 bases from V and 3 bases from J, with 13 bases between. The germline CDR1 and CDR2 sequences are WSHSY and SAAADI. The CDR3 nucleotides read TGCGCCAGCAAGGTCAGCGGAGACTACGAGCAGTACTTC. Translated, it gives CASKVSGDYEQYF.